This TCR beta chain originates from a study of blood T cell repertoires in COVID-19 (dated by TCRdb to the early 2020s). As for the study more broadly: Collaborator samples came from the United States, Italy and Spain and covered acute and convalescent phases of COVID-19. The dataset comprised deeply sampled blood TCRbeta repertoires from subjects exposed to, actively infected with, or recovered from COVID-19. HLA class I and class II types, where available, came from metadata supplied by the sample provider rather than from assay-based typing. Samples came from the ongoing ImmuneRACE study (first 160 participants) plus 1,254 subjects from 6 global collaborators. The repertoires were released in a freely available public database intended as a resource for research on the immune response to SARS-CoV-2. Nearly every sample came with metadata listing a de-identified subject ID, COVID-19 status, age in years and sex. The prospective study material was composed of cDNA or gDNA derived from T cells, B-cell-depleted T cells, or PBMCs.

What the authors observed across the whole study: How much clinical and demographic metadata was included differed by source and by participant, and the metadata was provided uncurated.

With regard to this clone: Its antigen is not yet known. The input lacks base qualities; no much larger clone sits a single base away.

TCRbeta CDR3 regions were amplified from genomic DNA by means of the immunoSEQ Assay, a bias-controlled multiplex PCR. Turning to the authors' computational methods: Nucleated cell counts per sample were estimated from amplification of reference gene primers within the assay. Sequence reads were collapsed and filtered to measure the absolute abundance of every unique TCRbeta CDR3 rearrangement. For each sample, productive Simpson clonality was calculated as the square root of Simpson's diversity index across productive rearrangements. In its TCRdb copy, this immuneACCESS table keeps in-frame sequences only and misses some clones. Where compared with another copy, unresolved V genes explain less than half of these, and the others have no known cause. V, J and clone size derive from that table, while D and trimming were established from the DNA sequence. Across this sample there are about 200,000 clones, with 81% seen only once. The ten biggest clones cover approximately 8% of the sample.

Whole blood was collected in K2EDTA tubes by collaborating institutions according to the institutions' own protocols. For TCRbeta analysis, collaborators shipped samples in one of three forms: frozen whole blood, isolated PBMCs, or DNA extracted from either of those sample types. Counted from cysteine to phenylalanine, this CDR3 has 14 amino acids. Of all the DNA, just the CDR3 is kept, 42 bases in frame from base 1. Sequenced input: peripheral blood. The sequence joins TRBV21-1 to TRBJ2-5; TRBD1 is the table's D call and was not checked against the DNA. TRBV21-1 is a pseudogene locus. The sequence was obtained from an elderly woman with acute or convalescent COVID-19. CDR3 protein: CASSNLRGQETQYF. The sequenced DNA: TGTGCCAGCAGCAATCTTAGGGGGCAAGAGACCCAGTACTTC.